Here is one T cell receptor beta chain with its context. This record comes from a study of blood T cell repertoires in COVID-19. About the study: Sample material is recorded as cDNA or gDNA derived from T cells, B-cell-depleted T cells, or PBMCs.

Sequencing was performed with immunoSEQ multiplex PCR; in TCRdb, only in-frame clones are kept and a portion is missing. This sample has 100,000 to 150,000 clones, with 80% found just once. This CDR3 comprises 16 residues. In germline, CDR1 is MNHNS, CDR2 SASEGT. V was shortened by 1 base and J by 5 bases, with 17 bases between the two germline ends. The clonotype was recovered from a man between 65 and 79 years old with acute or convalescent COVID-19. This chain uses TRBV6-1 with TRBJ2-5; TRBD2 might be the D (7 bases). Sequencing was carried out using peripheral blood. The CDR3 nucleotides read TGTGCCAGCAGTGAAGAGGTCGGCGGGGGCTGGGAGACCCAGTACTTC. This gives the protein CASSEEVGGGWETQYF.